This note documents a single TCR beta chain sequence. The antigen is undetermined. The entry originates in a study of shared clonotypes between healthy human individuals. TCRdb keeps only in-frame clones here, not all; method: immunoSEQ multiplex PCR. The data show about 600,000 clones, with roughly 98% seen just once and 0.3% held by the top ten. Per germline, CDR1 MDHEN and CDR2 SYDVKM. Trimming removed 8 bases from V and 3 bases from J; junction bases left unmatched: 9. CDR3 length: 15 amino acids. It was CD45RO-negative cells, positively selected for CCR7, that made up naive CD8 cells, with terminally differentiated effector memory CD45RA+ cells excluded. Notes on the study in general: A handful of donors had about 5% of their naive CD4 clonotypes in common.

The chain joins TRBV28 to TRBJ2-5, with 10 positions matching TRBD1. The receptor's source is a man in his thirties or forties in good health. Sequencing input: naive CD8+ T cells sorted from blood. The CDR3 DNA is TGTGCCAGCTTCTCGCCGGGACAGGGGAAAGAGACCCAGTACTTC. It encodes CASFSPGQGKETQYF.